The 26 T cell receptor beta chains in this list originate from one sample, sequenced in a study of monozygotic twins with inflammatory bowel disease. Following a re-call of the 5' RACE reads, TCRdb has one entry per CDR3 protein and lacks DNA. The sample spans 120,000 to 150,000 distinct CDR3 sequences; the ten largest clones claim 2.4%. Input material: blood. The receptors derive from a human donor with ulcerative colitis or Crohn's disease, or a healthy co-twin of an affected twin (not recorded which).

The genes are TRBV6-5 and TRBJ2-5; TCRdb outputs TRBD1, but without DNA this stays unchecked. This CDR3 is 15 amino acids long. Germline CDR1 reads MNHEY; CDR2 reads SVGAGI. This CDR3 is CASSYSGTLGETQYF.

This chain joins TRBV7-3 and TRBJ2-3; TCRdb's D call of TRBD1 is untestable without DNA. CDR1 is SGHTA, CDR2 FQGTGA, per germline. This CDR3 has 15 amino acids. The CDR3 reads CASSLTRVATDTQYF.

This chain's CDR3 is CASGLDRASGDTQYF. The chain uses TRBV12-5 and TRBJ2-3; the TCRdb call, TRBD1, lacks DNA for checking. Germline-derived CDR1 and CDR2 are LGHNT and FRNRAP. The CDR3 is 15 residues long. Filled out from reference TRBV12-5 and TRBJ2-3, the complete variable domain reads DARVTQTPRHKVTEMGQEVTMRCQPILGHNTVFWYRQTMMQGLELLAYFRNRAPLDDSGMPKDRFSAEMPDATLATLKIQPSEPRDSAVYFCASGLDRASGDTQYFGPGTRLTVL.

The chain links TRBV20-1 to TRBJ1-1; checking the TCRdb D call of TRBD1 is not possible without DNA. In germline, CDR1 is DFQATT, CDR2 SNEGSKA (reference sequence). This CDR3 contains 13 residues. The CDR3 here is CSARGPGNAEAFF.

The V call is TRBV11-2, the J call TRBJ2-3; the D call of TRBD2 rests on TCRdb alone, since no DNA is present to check it. Germline V gene data show CDR1 as SGHAT and CDR2 as FQNNGV. CDR3 length equals 15 residues. CDR3: CASSLPAAPRDTQYF.

The chain recombines TRBV2 with TRBJ1-4. This CDR3 is built from 12 residues. Germline lookup yields CDR1 SNHLY and CDR2 FYNNEI. The CDR3 reads CASSEEGEKLFF.

This chain uses TRBV5-1 with TRBJ2-3. The V gene's germline CDR1 is SGHRS and CDR2 YFSETQ. CDR3 length: 14 amino acids. The CDR3 region is CASSYWTKADTQYF.

The V gene is TRBV3-1, the J gene TRBJ2-7; TCRdb proposes TRBD2, but this gene call is untestable without DNA. Germline values: CDR1 LGHDT, CDR2 YNNKEL (reference sequence). The CDR3 is made up of 16 amino acids. The CDR3 loop is CASSQAPLAGVYEQYF.

The chain has TRBV18 and TRBJ2-1; TCRdb returns TRBD2, unconfirmable since there is no DNA. The CDR3 runs to 16 residues. CDR1 and CDR2 (germline): KGHSH, LQKENI. CDR3 loop: CASSPRAGLANNEQFF.

V and J are TRBV12-3 or TRBV12-4 and TRBJ2-7; TCRdb outputs TRBD1, but without DNA this stays unchecked. This CDR3 region has 15 residues. CDR3 amino acids: CASTQTGQHSYEQYF.

The genes are TRBV7-9 and TRBJ2-5; TCRdb's D call of TRBD1 is untestable without DNA. CDR3 length: 14 residues. Per germline, CDR1 SEHNR and CDR2 FQNEAQ (reference sequence). The CDR3 region is CASSMYRGVETQYF.

The gene calls are TRBV5-1 and TRBJ2-3; the TRBD1 assignment by TCRdb is unverifiable without DNA. The germline gives CDR1 SGHRS, CDR2 YFSETQ. This CDR3 contains 13 residues. The CDR3 sequence is CASTNRGPDTQYF.

The gene calls are TRBV20-1 and TRBJ2-3. CDR1 is DFQATT, CDR2 SNEGSKA, per germline (reference sequence). This CDR3 region has 13 residues. CDR3 sequence reads: CSARDPTTDTQYF.

This sequence joins TRBV10-3 and TRBJ2-5. CDR1 and CDR2 (germline): ENHRY, SYGVKD. CDR3 length: 14 residues. The chain's CDR3 is CAISDGRNQETQYF.

V is TRBV27 and J is TRBJ1-5; the D gene TCRdb calls, TRBD1, cannot be checked with no DNA. There are 14 residues in the CDR3. The V gene's germline CDR1 is MNHEY and CDR2 SMNVEV (reference sequence). The CDR3 sequence is CASSLAGVNQPQHF.

The chain combines TRBV4-3 with TRBJ2-7; TCRdb indicates TRBD1, and absent DNA this call remains unverified. This CDR3 is built from 16 residues. Germline CDR1 LGHNA, CDR2 YSLEER. The CDR3 region is CASSQDLRGAQYEQYF.

The V gene is TRBV25-1, the J gene TRBJ2-7; TCRdb lists TRBD1, though no DNA is available to test this call. The CDR3 sequence is 13 residues long. Looked up from germline, CDR1 is MGHDK and CDR2 is SYGVNS. The CDR3 spells CASSAQGADEQYF.

V gene TRBV9 combines with J gene TRBJ2-1; TCRdb's D gene call, TRBD2, goes unchecked for lack of DNA. The CDR3 spans 14 residues. CDR1 and CDR2 (germline): SGDLS, YYNGEE. Here the CDR3 reads CASSPMAGYNEQFF.

This sequence joins TRBV5-1 and TRBJ2-5; with no DNA, the TCRdb D assignment of TRBD2 cannot be verified. Looked up from germline, CDR1 is SGHRS and CDR2 is YFSETQ. CDR3 length equals 14 residues. The CDR3 sequence: CASKEVAGQETQYF. Full variable domain (missing parts from reference TRBV5-1 and TRBJ2-5): KAGVTQTPRYLIKTRGQQVTLSCSPISGHRSVSWYQQTPGQGLQFLFEYFSETQRNKGNFPGRFSGRQFSNSRSEMNVSTLELGDSALYLCASKEVAGQETQYFGPGTRLLVL.

The chain links TRBV5-1 to TRBJ2-5; TCRdb picks TRBD2, but there is no DNA to check that call. This CDR3 is built from 14 residues. Germline V gene lookup returns CDR1 SGHRS and CDR2 YFSETQ. CDR3 loop: CASSSTSGEETQYF.

The gene calls are TRBV5-1 and TRBJ2-7; TCRdb selects TRBD1, and the lack of DNA leaves this call unchecked. The CDR3 contains 15 residues. Per the germline V gene, CDR1 is SGHRS and CDR2 is YFSETQ. The CDR3 region is CASRPQGPSSYEQYF. Based on the CDR3 plus reference TRBV5-1 and TRBJ2-7, the full variable domain is KAGVTQTPRYLIKTRGQQVTLSCSPISGHRSVSWYQQTPGQGLQFLFEYFSETQRNKGNFPGRFSGRQFSNSRSEMNVSTLELGDSALYLCASRPQGPSSYEQYFGPGTRLTVT.

The V call is TRBV7-9, the J call TRBJ1-2; TCRdb designates TRBD1, a call that cannot be tested without DNA. In germline, CDR1 is SEHNR, CDR2 FQNEAQ (reference sequence). This CDR3 has 11 amino acids. The CDR3 spells CASSWGQGYTF.

This chain connects TRBV9 to TRBJ1-6. The germline V gene has CDR1 SGDLS and CDR2 YYNGEE. The CDR3 covers 16 residues. This chain's CDR3 is CASSVALTASNSPLHF.

The chain combines TRBV5-1 with TRBJ2-7; TCRdb's assignment of TRBD2 cannot be checked, as there is no DNA. Germline-derived CDR1 and CDR2 are SGHRS and YFSETQ. The CDR3 loop spans 16 amino acids. CDR3 loop: CASSLGLAGQAYEQYF.

CDR3 protein: CASSLQVVGTEAFF. This sequence joins TRBV12-3 or TRBV12-4 and TRBJ1-1. The CDR3 consists of 14 residues.

The chain links TRBV15 to TRBJ2-2. The CDR3 has 12 amino acids. Germline V gives CDR1 LNHNV, CDR2 YYDKDF (reference sequence). CDR3 protein: CATSRAGGELFF.